This TCR beta chain was identified in a study of T cell changes during pregnancy in multiple sclerosis. Method: immunoSEQ multiplex PCR; TCRdb's copy keeps in-frame clones and lacks some. The data show 18,000 or so clones, more than 75% seen once. Germline V gene sequence: CDR1 SGHAT, CDR2 FQNNGV. Trimming pared 2 bases from V and 7 bases from J, leaving 18 bases between. The CDR3 spans 16 residues. The TCR was taken from a female donor in good health, enrolled as a control in a pregnancy study. The input for sequencing was CD4+ T cells from peripheral blood mononuclear cells, taken in the first trimester of pregnancy. The chain couples TRBV11-2 to TRBJ2-1; weak D call: TRBD2 (6 bases). DNA of the CDR3: TGTGCCAGCAGCTTACATCCCAGCGGGCTCGGGAATGAGCAGTTCTTC. It yields the protein CASSLHPSGLGNEQFF.